This T cell receptor (beta chain) comes out of a study of CD8+ T cells in alopecia areata. Overall study context: Grafting placed skin from roughly 6-13-month-old C3H/HeJ donors with spontaneous alopecia onto approximately 7-11-week-old female C3H/HeJ mice. The study's findings and limits: Between patients, shared TCR sequences were less clear than in mice. This was possibly due in part to HLA diversity in the patient population. In scalp samples, resident alphabeta T cells of normal skin are also sequenced. Higher clonality and more expanded CD8+ clones appeared in lesional than normal scalp.

This clone was detected only a few times. Its target is not known. Gene labels here are mouse ones. The DNA ends 4 residues before the CDR3 does, and the rest of the CDR3 is filled in from the germline J gene. The sorting of pooled cutaneous lymph node cells relied on CD4, CD8alpha, NKG2D, NKG2ACE and other markers. The CDR3 has 14 amino acids. Per the germline V gene, CDR1 is NSHNY and CDR2 is SYGAGN. Isolated RNA was reverse transcribed into cDNA used as the sequencing template. This table comes from immunoSEQ multiplex PCR, and its TCRdb copy is limited to in-frame clones, with some not included. Observed in the sample are 200,000 to 300,000 clones, none of them singletons.

This sequence was found in a C3H/HeJ mouse with alopecia areata. The mice in this strain carry MHC haplotype H2-k. The chain employs TRBV13-1 and TRBJ2-7; 10 bases agree with TRBD1. The sample was CD4+ T cells sorted from a lymph node. The CDR3 spells CASSERGQGYEQYF. The part of the CDR3 DNA that was read is TGTGCCAGCAGTGAGAGGGGACAGGGGTAT.